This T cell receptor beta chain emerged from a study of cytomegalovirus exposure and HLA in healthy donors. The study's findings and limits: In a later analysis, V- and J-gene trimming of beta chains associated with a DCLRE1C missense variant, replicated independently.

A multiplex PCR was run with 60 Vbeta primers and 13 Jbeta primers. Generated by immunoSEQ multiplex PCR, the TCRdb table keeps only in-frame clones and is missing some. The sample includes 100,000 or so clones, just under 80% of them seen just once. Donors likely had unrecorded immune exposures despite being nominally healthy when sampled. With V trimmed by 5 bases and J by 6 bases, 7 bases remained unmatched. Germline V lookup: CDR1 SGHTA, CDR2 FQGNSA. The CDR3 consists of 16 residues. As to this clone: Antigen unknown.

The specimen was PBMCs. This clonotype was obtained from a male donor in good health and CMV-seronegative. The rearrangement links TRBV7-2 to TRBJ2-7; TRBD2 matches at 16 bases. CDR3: CASSPMGLAGGSEQYF. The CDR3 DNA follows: TGTGCCAGCAGCCCCATGGGACTAGCGGGAGGGTCCGAGCAGTACTTC.